A single sample gave rise to the 21 T cell receptor beta chains below, sequenced in a study of blood T cells in healthy people across ages. A second PCR, run for about 7 to 11 cycles, used a sample-barcoded 5' primer plus a J-beta primer mix. TCRdb analysed the 5' RACE reads with MiXCR anew, one entry per CDR3 protein. The sample has roughly 1,500,000 distinct CDR3 sequences, around two fifths seen once. The sequencing sample was made of blood. The receptor source for this set is a woman younger than 30 in good health.

This rearrangement joins TRBV20-1 to TRBJ2-2; 15 bases match TRBD2. The CDR3 has 16 residues. Trimming took 3 bases from V and 6 from J; bases not matched to a gene: 5. Germline V gives CDR1 DFQATT, CDR2 SNEGSKA (reference sequence). This CDR3 reads CSASGLAGGRSGELFF. The CDR3 nucleotides are TGCAGTGCTAGCGGACTAGCGGGGGGGCGGTCCGGGGAGCTGTTTTTT.

This chain joins TRBV20-1 and TRBJ2-1; 11 nucleotides line up with TRBD2. The V segment lost 2 bases and the J segment 7 bases; nucleotides outside the gene matches: 10. The germline gives CDR1 DFQATT, CDR2 SNEGSKA (reference sequence). This CDR3 comprises 16 residues. The CDR3 nucleotides read TGCAGTGCTAGAAAGACTAGCGGGGTTCCTGTGAATGAGCAGTTCTTC. The encoded protein is CSARKTSGVPVNEQFF.

The chain is built from TRBV2 and TRBJ2-1; TRBD1 aligns across 9 bases. Germline CDR1 reads SNHLY; CDR2 reads FYNNEI. V gave up 5 bases and J gave up 1 base; unmatched junction bases: 18. There are 20 residues in the CDR3. This CDR3 reads CASSQVPTGGGTLSYNEQFF. In nucleotides, the CDR3 is TGTGCCAGCAGTCAGGTCCCAACAGGGGGCGGAACCCTATCCTACAATGAGCAGTTCTTC.

This clonotype occurred once. This sequence joins TRBV5-1 and TRBJ2-2; the D is unclear. The germline V gene encodes CDR1 SGHRS and CDR2 YFSETQ. V lost 3 bases to trimming and J lost 0 bases, with 6 bases between them. The CDR3 is made up of 14 amino acids. The CDR3 DNA sequence: TGCGCCAGCAGCTATTCTTCGAACACCGGGGAGCTGTTTTTT. As protein: CASSYSSNTGELFF. Combining the CDR3 with reference TRBV5-1 and TRBJ2-2 gives the whole variable domain KAGVTQTPRYLIKTRGQQVTLSCSPISGHRSVSWYQQTPGQGLQFLFEYFSETQRNKGNFPGRFSGRQFSNSRSEMNVSTLELGDSALYLCASSYSSNTGELFFGEGSRLTVL.

This chain uses TRBV3-1 with TRBJ1-4; D perhaps matches TRBD1 (6 bases). This CDR3 is 16 amino acids long. V shed 0 bases and J shed 7 bases, with 15 bases lying between them. Germline CDR1 and CDR2: LGHDT and YNNKEL (reference sequence). DNA for the CDR3: TGTGCCAGCAGCCAAGATGGTCCGGGGGGGCGTGAAAAACTGTTTTTT. As protein: CASSQDGPGGREKLFF.

This clonotype has just a few counts. The V gene is TRBV28, the J gene TRBJ1-2; tentatively, D is TRBD1 (6 bases). The CDR3 extends over 14 amino acids. Per the germline V gene, CDR1 is MDHEN and CDR2 is SYDVKM. V gave up 6 bases and J gave up 4 bases, with 15 bases separating them. CDR3 loop: CASRGQGRLYGYTF. The CDR3 DNA sequence: TGTGCCAGCAGGGGTCAGGGGCGCCTCTATGGCTACACCTTC.

The chain recombines TRBV5-6 with TRBJ2-7; D remains unclear. CDR1 is SGHDT and CDR2 is YYEEEE in the germline V gene. Trimming took off 4 bases at V and 7 bases at J, with 33 bases between the two ends. CDR3 length: 19 amino acids. As DNA, the CDR3 is TGTGCCAGCAGCCCCACCCCAGTGGCCGTAGTAAATAACTACAATGAGCAGTACTTC. Amino acids: CASSPTPVAVVNNYNEQYF.

This rearrangement joins TRBV14 to TRBJ2-5; 9 bases fit TRBD2. Germline V gene lookup returns CDR1 SGHDN and CDR2 FVKESK. This CDR3 spans 16 amino acids. V was clipped by 0 bases and J by 1 base; unmatched bases: 3. The CDR3, as DNA: TGTGCCAGCAGCCAAGATGTGGGACTAGCCCAAGAGACCCAGTACTTC. Translated: CASSQDVGLAQETQYF.

The rearrangement uses TRBV20-1 and TRBJ2-5; D is unresolved. This CDR3 is built from 12 residues. Germline assignment: CDR1 DFQATT and CDR2 SNEGSKA (reference sequence). Trimming removed 4 bases from V and 11 bases from J, with 17 bases in between. CDR3: CSANLLGNEQYF. CDR3 nucleotides: TGCAGTGCTAATCTCTTGGGCAATGAGCAGTACTTC.

The rearrangement uses TRBV15 and TRBJ1-2; D gene unclear. This CDR3 region has 14 residues. V dropped 1 base and J dropped 0 bases, with 6 bases sitting between them. Germline V gene lookup returns CDR1 LNHNV and CDR2 YYDKDF (reference sequence). The CDR3: CATSRGSANYGYTF. CDR3 bases: TGTGCCACCAGCAGAGGGTCAGCTAACTATGGCTACACCTTC.

This clonotype was seen only a few times. CDR3 sequence reads: CSVPTLTRPTVRRDTQYF. CDR3 bases: TGCAGCGTTCCTACCTTGACTCGCCCGACGGTGCGCCGAGATACGCAGTATTTT. V usage is TRBV29-1 and J usage is TRBJ2-3; D gene unclear. V was shortened by 5 bases and J by 5 bases, with 29 bases between the two germline ends. The germline V gene has CDR1 SQVTM and CDR2 ANQGSEA. The CDR3 runs to 18 residues.

The chain couples TRBV20-1 to TRBJ1-2; D gene unclear. Germline-derived CDR1 and CDR2 are DFQATT and SNEGSKA (reference sequence). V was clipped by 3 bases and J by 3 bases, with 8 bases between them. This CDR3 region has 12 residues. In DNA form, the CDR3 reads TGCAGTGCTAGCCCAGTATACTATGGCTACACCTTC. This sequence encodes CSASPVYYGYTF.

This chain joins TRBV21-1 and TRBJ1-2; no DNA check was done on the table's D call, TRBD1. TRBV21-1 represents a pseudogene. This CDR3 spans 15 amino acids. CDR3 in DNA: TGTGCCAGCAGCGCCCACAGGGGTTCACTTGATGGCTACACCTTC. As protein: CASSAHRGSLDGYTF.

This clonotype showed up just a few times. V is TRBV7-9 and J is TRBJ1-5, with TRBD1 identical over 7 bases. The V gene end was trimmed by 3 bases and the J gene end by 0 bases; junction bases not matched to a gene: 2. The CDR3 has 15 amino acids. CDR1 is SEHNR, CDR2 FQNEAQ, per germline (reference sequence). The CDR3 DNA is TGTGCCAGCAGCTTGGGGACAGATAGCAATCAGCCCCAGCATTTT. This encodes CASSLGTDSNQPQHF.

The chain uses TRBV11-3 and TRBJ2-3; 8 bases fit TRBD2. The V gene's germline CDR1 is SGHNT and CDR2 YENEEA. The junction had 14 bases not matched to a gene; V was cut back by 0 bases and J by 0 bases. This CDR3 comprises 20 residues. CDR3 coding DNA: TGTGCCAGCAGCTTAGACCCTCCGGGACTAGGGCGGTACAGCACAGATACGCAGTATTTT. It is translated as CASSLDPPGLGRYSTDTQYF.

The chain combines TRBV27 with TRBJ2-1; 7 bases match TRBD2. CDR1 and CDR2 from the germline V gene are MNHEY and SMNVEV (reference sequence). Losses at the gene ends were 5 bases for V and 3 bases for J; bases not matched to a gene: 4. The CDR3 contains 14 residues. CDR3 in DNA: TGTGCCAGCAGTGGACTAGGGAGCTACAATGAGCAGTTCTTC. It encodes CASSGLGSYNEQFF.

The chain joins TRBV5-1 to TRBJ2-1, with TRBD1 as a possible D gene (5 bases). The length of the CDR3 is 14 residues. Germline V gene lookup returns CDR1 SGHRS and CDR2 YFSETQ. V dropped 4 bases and J dropped 4 bases, with 12 bases sitting between them. The CDR3 region has the DNA TGCGCCAGCAGCCCAGGGTATACTTACAATGAGCAGTTCTTC. This translates into CASSPGYTYNEQFF.

The table lists this clonotype with a few counts. This chain joins TRBV6-2 or TRBV6-3 and TRBJ2-1; the D is unclear. From germline, CDR1 is MNHEY and CDR2 SVGEGT. The V end was cut by 8 bases, the J end by 8 bases, with 13 bases between. The CDR3 is 12 amino acids. CDR3: CASRRLSDEQFF. DNA of the CDR3: TGTGCCAGCCGACGGTTAAGCGATGAGCAGTTCTTC.

As for this clonotype: The junction departs from germline at one end; a sequencing error may be responsible. The rearrangement uses TRBV19 and TRBJ2-7, with 10 positions matching TRBD2. Germline V gene lookup returns CDR1 LNHDA and CDR2 SQIVND (reference sequence). The CDR3 runs to 15 residues. The CDR3 spells CARSMSSGSPNEQYF. Written as DNA, the CDR3 is TGTGCCCGTAGTATGTCTAGCGGGAGCCCCAATGAGCAGTACTTC.

The CDR3 sequence is CAISESQGRVRGYTF. In nucleotides, the CDR3 is TGTGCCATCAGTGAGTCCCAGGGGAGGGTGCGTGGCTACACCTTC. This chain links TRBV10-3 with TRBJ1-2; D possibly corresponds to TRBD1 (6 bases). The length of the CDR3 is 15 residues. The germline V gene has CDR1 ENHRY and CDR2 SYGVKD. The germline V and J ends were trimmed by 0 bases and 7 bases, with 15 bases remaining between them.

The chain is built from TRBV19 and TRBJ2-7, with a possible D match to TRBD2 (5 bases). Between the trimmed V and J ends, which lost 4 bases and 1 base, there was a span of 17 bases. The CDR3 has 16 residues. CDR1 LNHDA and CDR2 SQIVND come from the germline V gene (reference sequence). The CDR3 region is CASSTLLAGVSYEQYF. In DNA, the CDR3 is TGTGCCAGTAGTACCCTTCTTGCCGGGGTGTCCTACGAGCAGTACTTC.